One sample yielded the 3 T cell receptor beta chains listed below, sequenced in a study of regulatory T cells in long-lasting Graves disease. As to time point: persistent/refractory GD, antithyroid drugs over 5 years with positive TRAb. PBMC-derived RNA was used for the TCR library. For TCR beta, libraries came from iRepertoire HTBI primers and Arm-PCR of CDR3 regions. MiXCR, applied by TCRdb to the multiplex PCR reads, yields one record per CDR3 protein. The profile shows fewer than 400,000 distinct CDR3 sequences, around a fifth of them singletons. This sample comprised peripheral blood mononuclear cells (PBMCs), obtained when the disease was refractory, from a patient treated with antithyroid drugs. These receptors all stem from a female donor with Graves disease.

This clonotype was counted many times. In DNA form, the CDR3 reads TGTGCCAGCAGCCTTGATCAGGGGAACACTGAAGCTTTCTTT. It specifies CASSLDQGNTEAFF. The chain is built from TRBV3-1 and TRBJ1-1; a weak D match, TRBD1 (5 bases). CDR3 length: 14 amino acids. Germline values: CDR1 LGHDT, CDR2 YNNKEL (reference sequence). Trimming shortened V by 4 bases and J by 1 base, and 10 bases separated the two germline ends.

With respect to this clonotype: A read error may account for a junction end that differs from germline. The chain is built from TRBV7-9 and TRBJ2-1, with a tentative D call TRBD2 (6 bases). Germline-derived CDR1 and CDR2 are SEHNR and FQNEAQ (reference sequence). The CDR3 length is 15 residues. The CDR3 loop reads CASSLAPGDYNEQFF. The CDR3 DNA is TGCGCCAGCAGCTTGGCCCCGGGAGACTACAATGAGCAGTTCTTC.

This clonotype was seen repeatedly, ten times or more. This chain uses TRBV5-1 with TRBJ1-6, with TRBD1 identical over 9 bases. Germline trimming cut 4 bases from V and 8 bases from J; bases unmatched to any gene: 7. The CDR3 length is 15 residues. Looked up from germline, CDR1 is SGHRS and CDR2 is YFSETQ. In DNA form, the CDR3 reads TGCGCCAGCAGCCCGAGCCGGGACAGGGATTCACCCCTCCACTTT. Amino acids: CASSPSRDRDSPLHF.